One T cell receptor beta chain is described in this entry. Its target is not known. This CDR3 region has 12 residues. Germline V gene sequence: CDR1 SQVTM, CDR2 ANQGSEA. After re-calling the 5' RACE reads, TCRdb lists one entry per CDR3 protein, DNA absent. The sample's table shows about 540,000 distinct CDR3 sequences. The data derive from a study of T cells expressing NK-cell markers. Study in general: Seven sequenced donors out of eight were HCMV-seropositive, one seronegative. Whole-study results and caveats: About six donors showed dominant NKG2C+ clonotypes comprising roughly 1.0-7.5% of their CD8+ T cells. The study found these clonotypes also leading the CD3+CD56-NKG2C+ fraction in a handful of donors.

The material sequenced was blood T cells: a sorted CD56 or NKG2C T cell subset, CD4+ or CD8+ T cells, or bulk PBMC T cells (not recorded which). The clonotype comes from a man younger than 35 in good health. J is TRBJ1-1 and V is TRBV29-1; without DNA, the TCRdb call of TRBD1 cannot be checked. This CDR3 is CSAGGGNTEAFF.